What follows describes a single T cell receptor (beta chain). In the original workflow: The authors estimated nucleated cell counts from reference gene primer amplification. The table came from immunoSEQ multiplex PCR; TCRdb's copy has only in-frame clones and leaves some out. V and J calls plus clone size are reproduced from that table; the DNA served to infer D and trimming. This sample has 75,000 to 100,000 clones, with roughly four fifths found just once. The record originates from a study of blood T cell repertoires in COVID-19. The overall study: The cDNA or gDNA used as material had been derived from T cells, B-cell-depleted T cells, or PBMCs.

Trimming cost V 2 bases and J 3 bases; bases outside gene matches: 13. CDR3 length: 18 amino acids. Germline V CDR1 and CDR2: MNHEY, SMNVEV (reference sequence). J is TRBJ2-1 and V is TRBV27; 7 nucleotides match TRBD1. The sequence derives from a human donor in a cohort sampled during active COVID-19. Source material: peripheral blood. In DNA, the CDR3 is TGTGCCAGCAGTTTAGTGGGAGCACCCGGGACAGTCTACAATGAGCAGTTCTTC. Its protein product is CASSLVGAPGTVYNEQFF.